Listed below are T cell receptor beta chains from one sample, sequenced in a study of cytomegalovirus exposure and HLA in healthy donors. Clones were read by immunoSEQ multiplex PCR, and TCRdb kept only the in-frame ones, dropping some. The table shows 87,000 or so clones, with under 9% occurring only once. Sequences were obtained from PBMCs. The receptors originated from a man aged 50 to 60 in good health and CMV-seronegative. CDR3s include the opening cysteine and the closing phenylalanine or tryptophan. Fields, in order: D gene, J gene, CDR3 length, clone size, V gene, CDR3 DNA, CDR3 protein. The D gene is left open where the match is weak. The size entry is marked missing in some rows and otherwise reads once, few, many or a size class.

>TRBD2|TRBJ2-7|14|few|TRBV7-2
TGTGCCAGCAGCTTCACTAGCGGCGCCTACGAGCAGTACTTC
CASSFTSGAYEQYF
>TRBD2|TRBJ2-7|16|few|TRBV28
TGTGCCAGCCTCAGCCCGCATAGCGGGGGTTCCGACGAGCAGTACTTC
CASLSPHSGGSDEQYF
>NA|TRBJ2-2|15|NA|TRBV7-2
TGTGCCAGCAGCCCGATGGAGGGATTTGGCGGGGAGCTGTTTTTT
CASSPMEGFGGELFF
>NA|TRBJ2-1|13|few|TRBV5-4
TGTGCCAGCAGCTTGCACTCTGGAGATGAGCAGTTCTTC
CASSLHSGDEQFF
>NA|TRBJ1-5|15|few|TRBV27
TGTGCCAGCAGTGCGGCTTCAGCGGGGAATCAGCCCCAGCATTTT
CASSAASAGNQPQHF
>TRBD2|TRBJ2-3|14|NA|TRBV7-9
TGTGCCAGCGAACTTAGCGGGGGGGGAGGTACGCAGTATTTT
CASELSGGGGTQYF
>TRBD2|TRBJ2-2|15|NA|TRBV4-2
TGTGCCAGCAGCCGGCAGGGCGGGGGATCAGGGGAGCTGTTTTTT
CASSRQGGGSGELFF
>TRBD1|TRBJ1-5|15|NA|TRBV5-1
TGCGCCAGCAGCTTGGACAGGGGAGTAGGTCAGCCCCAGCATTTT
CASSLDRGVGQPQHF
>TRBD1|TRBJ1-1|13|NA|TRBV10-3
TGTGCCACGGGACAGGGGCTCAACACTGAAGCTTTCTTT
CATGQGLNTEAFF
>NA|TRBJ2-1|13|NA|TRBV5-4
TGTGCCAGCAGCTTGACCTCTCGGGATGAGCAGTTCTTC
CASSLTSRDEQFF
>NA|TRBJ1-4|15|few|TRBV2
TGTGCCAGCAACGAAGGACAGCAAGTAAATGAAAAACTGTTTTTT
CASNEGQQVNEKLFF
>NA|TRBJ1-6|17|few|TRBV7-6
TGTGCCAGCAGCTTAGAACCGCCCGGGATCACCCATTCACCCCTCCACTTT
CASSLEPPGITHSPLHF
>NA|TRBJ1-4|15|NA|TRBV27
TGTGCCAGCAGCCAAATCACAGGGTCTAATGAAAAACTGTTTTTT
CASSQITGSNEKLFF
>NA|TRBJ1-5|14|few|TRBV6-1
TGTGCCAGCAGTGAGGGAGCGGGAAATCAGCCCCAGCATTTT
CASSEGAGNQPQHF
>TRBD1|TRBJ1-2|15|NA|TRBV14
TGTGCCAGCAGCCAAGGGACAGGGGGAAGCTATGGCTACACCTTC
CASSQGTGGSYGYTF
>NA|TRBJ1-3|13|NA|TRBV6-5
TGTGCCAGCAGTCCCGCGTGGGGAAACACCATATATTTT
CASSPAWGNTIYF
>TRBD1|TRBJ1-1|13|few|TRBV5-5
TGTGCCAGCAGCTTGGCCCACAGGGGGCGTGCTTTCTTT
CASSLAHRGRAFF
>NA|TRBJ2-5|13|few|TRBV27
TGTGCCAGCAGTTTGAGACAGCAAGAGACCCAGTACTTC
CASSLRQQETQYF
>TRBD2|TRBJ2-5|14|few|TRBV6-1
TGTGCCAGCAGCCGAGGACTAGTCCAGGAGACCCAGTACTTC
CASSRGLVQETQYF
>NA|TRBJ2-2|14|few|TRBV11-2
TGTGCCAGCAGCTTACATCCAGGGAACGGGGAGCTGTTTTTT
CASSLHPGNGELFF
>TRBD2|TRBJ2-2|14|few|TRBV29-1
TGCAGCGCCCCGACTAGCGGGAGCGCCGGGGAGCTGTTTTTT
CSAPTSGSAGELFF
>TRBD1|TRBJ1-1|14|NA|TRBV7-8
TGTGCCAGCAGCGGACGGGACAGCAACACTGAAGCTTTCTTT
CASSGRDSNTEAFF
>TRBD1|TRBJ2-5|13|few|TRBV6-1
TGTGCCAGCAGTAGGGGGCCACGAGAGACCCAGTACTTC
CASSRGPRETQYF
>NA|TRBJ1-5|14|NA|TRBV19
TGTGCCAGTAGTTGGAAGGGGTCGAATCAGCCCCAGCATTTT
CASSWKGSNQPQHF
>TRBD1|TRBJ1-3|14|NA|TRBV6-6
TGTGCCAGTAGCCGGACAGGGTCTGGAAACACCATATATTTT
CASSRTGSGNTIYF
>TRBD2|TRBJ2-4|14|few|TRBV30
TGTGCCTGGACCCCACTAGCGGGAGGAGGTATTCAGTACTTC
CAWTPLAGGGIQYF
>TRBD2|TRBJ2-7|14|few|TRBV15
TGTGCCACCAGGAATAGCGGGAGATCCTACGAGCAGTACTTC
CATRNSGRSYEQYF
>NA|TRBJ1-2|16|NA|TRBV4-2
TGTGCCAGCAGCCAAGATGAAGCAGGGGCGACCTATGGCTACACCTTC
CASSQDEAGATYGYTF
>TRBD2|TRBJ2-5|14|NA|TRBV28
TGTGCCAGCAGTTCGGGGGGATACCAAGAGACCCAGTACTTC
CASSSGGYQETQYF
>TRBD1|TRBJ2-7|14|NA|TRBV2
TGTGCCAGCAGGACAGGGGAGTTGTCCTACGAGCAGTACTTC
CASRTGELSYEQYF
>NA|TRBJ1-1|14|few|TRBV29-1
TGCAGCGTTGTAGACGGGATCATGAACACTGAAGCTTTCTTT
CSVVDGIMNTEAFF
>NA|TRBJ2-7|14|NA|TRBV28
TGTGCCAGCAGTTTCTTGACAAATTTCATCGAGCAGTACTTC
CASSFLTNFIEQYF
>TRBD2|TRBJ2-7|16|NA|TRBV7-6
TGTGCCAGCAGCTTATCTCCTAGCGGGATCTCCTCCGAGCAGTACTTC
CASSLSPSGISSEQYF
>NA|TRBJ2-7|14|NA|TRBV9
TGTGCCAGCAGCCCTGCAGGCAACACCTACGAGCAGTACTTC
CASSPAGNTYEQYF
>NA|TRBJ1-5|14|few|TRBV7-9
TGTGCCAGCACGGGGGGCGCTGGCAATCAGCCCCAGCATTTT
CASTGGAGNQPQHF
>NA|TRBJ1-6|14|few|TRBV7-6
TGTGCCAGCAGCTTAGACCAGGGGAGTTCACCCCTCCACTTT
CASSLDQGSSPLHF
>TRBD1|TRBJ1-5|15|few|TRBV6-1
TGTGCCAGCAACCTCGACAGGGGAAGAAGTCAGCCCCAGCATTTT
CASNLDRGRSQPQHF
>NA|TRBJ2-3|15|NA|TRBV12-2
TGTGCAAGTCGCGACCGGGACAGGTGTTCCGATACGCAGTATTTT
CASRDRDRCSDTQYF
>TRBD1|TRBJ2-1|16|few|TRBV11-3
TGTGCCAGCAGCTTCGTCGGACAGGGGGGGGGCAATGAGCAGTTCTTC
CASSFVGQGGGNEQFF
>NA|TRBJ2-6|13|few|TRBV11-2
TGTGCCAGCAGCCCCCATGGGGCCAACGTCCTGACTTTC
CASSPHGANVLTF
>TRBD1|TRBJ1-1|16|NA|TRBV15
TGTGCCACCAGCAGAGATTCAGGGACAGGGAACACTGAAGCTTTCTTT
CATSRDSGTGNTEAFF
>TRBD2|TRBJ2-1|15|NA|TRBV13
TGTGCCAGCAGCGTCTGGGCGGGGGGGGCGGGTGAGCAGTTCTTC
CASSVWAGGAGEQFF
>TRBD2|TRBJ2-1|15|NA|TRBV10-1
TGCGCCAGTTCGGCCGGGACTAGCGGGGATGAAGAGCAGTTCTTC
CASSAGTSGDEEQFF
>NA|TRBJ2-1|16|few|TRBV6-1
TGTGCCAGCAGTGAACCTCTCGGGATTGGATACAATGAGCAGTTCTTC
CASSEPLGIGYNEQFF
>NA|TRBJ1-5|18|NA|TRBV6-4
TGTGCCAGCAGTGACTCGGGACAAGCACCCTATAGCAATCAGCCCCAGCATTTT
CASSDSGQAPYSNQPQHF
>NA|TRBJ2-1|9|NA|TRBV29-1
TGCAGCGTTGGGGGCGCGCAGTTCTTC
CSVGGAQFF
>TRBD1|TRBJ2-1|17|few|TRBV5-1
TGCGCCAGCAGCTTGCATCCCGGGACAGACCACTACAATGAGCAGTTCTTC
CASSLHPGTDHYNEQFF
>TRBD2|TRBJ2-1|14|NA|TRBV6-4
TGTGCCAGCAGTTCTAGCGGGAGGGTCTATGAGCAGTTCTTC
CASSSSGRVYEQFF
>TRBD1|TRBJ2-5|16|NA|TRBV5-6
TGTGCCAGCAGCCGCGGGGACAGGGGGCCGGGAGAGACCCAGTACTTC
CASSRGDRGPGETQYF
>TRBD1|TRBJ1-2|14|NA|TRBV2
TGTGCCAGCAGTGCCGGACAGGGACGAGTCGGCTACACCTTC
CASSAGQGRVGYTF
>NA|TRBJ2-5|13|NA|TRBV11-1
TGTGCCAGCAGCTCCCCTCCAGGAGAGACCCAGTACTTC
CASSSPPGETQYF
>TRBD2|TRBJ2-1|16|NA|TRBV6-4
TGTGCCAGCAGTACACAGGGGACTAGCGGGAGCAATGAGCAGTTCTTC
CASSTQGTSGSNEQFF
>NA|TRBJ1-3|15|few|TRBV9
TGTGCCAGCAGCGTCACAGGGAATACTGAAAACACCATATATTTT
CASSVTGNTENTIYF
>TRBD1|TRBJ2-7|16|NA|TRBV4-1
TGCGCCAGCAGCCCCAGGACAGGAACCTATCTTCGGGAGCAGTACTTC
CASSPRTGTYLREQYF
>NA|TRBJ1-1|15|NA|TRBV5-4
TGTGCCAGCAGCAAAGGACAGCTCATGAACACTGAAGCTTTCTTT
CASSKGQLMNTEAFF
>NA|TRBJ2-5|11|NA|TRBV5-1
TGCGCCAGCAGTCTAAAAGAGACCCAGTACTTC
CASSLKETQYF
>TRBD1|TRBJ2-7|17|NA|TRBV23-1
TGCGCCAGCAGTCAAACAGGGGGCCTTGCACCTTTTTACGAGCAGTACTTC
CASSQTGGLAPFYEQYF